This T cell receptor beta chain appears in the sequencing data of a study of shared clonotypes between healthy human individuals (dated by TCRdb to about 2020). At the level of the whole study: The cohort included a few men and two women between 18 and 49 years of age. Per donor, three plates each were used for CD4 naive and CD4 memory, two for CD8 naive, and one for CD8 memory. The study deeply sequenced blood TCR repertoires of five healthy adults to estimate repertoire size and the extent of clonotype sharing between individuals. Different laboratories and diverse techniques were used to prepare libraries and sequence TCR repertoires, to increase sequencing depth and limit assay-specific biases. Per donor, leukapheresis produced somewhere between about 0.94 and 9 billion PBMCs. Broad study findings and their caveats: Across a handful of donors, approximately 5% of naive CD4, roughly 3.3% of naive CD8, 2% to 2.5% of memory CD4, and over 0.35% of memory CD8 clonotypes were shared. Incomplete sequencing was indicated by rarefaction of sorted-subset datasets, despite the large sequencing depth. Larger estimated clonotype richness was generally found for naive subsets than for memory subsets. Because the study included a small number of donors, the genetic and exposure-history diversity represented was limited. Sampling was restricted to blood, and TCR repertoires in tissues likely differ from the TCR repertoires found in blood. Based on pairwise subsampling, the degree of clonotype sharing among donors was expected to be affected by sequencing depth. Clonotypes shared by all four sorted-subset donors showed higher generation probabilities than non-shared clonotypes.

This clone appeared once. Its antigen is not yet known. No much larger clonotype is one base removed from it; base qualities were not supplied. Using the deep immunoSEQ assay, TCR CDR3 regions were amplified from genomic DNA by multiplex PCR. Extracted genomic DNA from each cell subset was distributed evenly across all wells of several immunoSEQ 96-well plates, and each plate was treated as a replicate. Each replicate PCR for sorted subsets received about 200 ng genomic DNA, equal to tens of thousands of T cell genomes. Purified libraries were measured with a Qubit 3.0 fluorometer, size-checked on a Bioanalyzer 2100, and measured again with the KAPA Library Quantification kit. Each immunoSEQ 96-well plate was sequenced on its own single-read 150-cycle Illumina NextSeq 550 flow cell. The original pipeline was this. Because the immunoSEQ output held only junctional sequences and lacked quality scores, the filtering could not match the filtering applied to full-length reads. Sequences were annotated with PyIR, a Python wrapper for IgBLAST v1.9, using IMGT germline references to assign V/J genes and CDR3. Any read was removed if the V/J assignment was weak (E-value above 1e-6), the CDR3 was missing, or the read contained stop codons, out-of-frame junctions, or ambiguous translated residues. A V3J clonotype was defined by an identical inferred V gene, J gene, and CDR3 amino acid sequence. The percentage overlap between two repertoires was calculated by dividing the number of shared unique clonotypes by the size of the smaller repertoire. Three approaches were used to assess repertoire richness: RTK rarefaction, the Chao1 estimator, and Recon v2.1 estimates of unobserved clonotypes. For all TCRbeta clonotypes obtained by the gDNA method from a few donors, generation probabilities were computed with OLGA. Imported from immuneACCESS, the table was reduced by TCRdb to in-frame sequences with V and J called. These copies leave out some clones; in studies compared against another copy, an unresolved V gene accounts for under half, and the cause of the remainder is not known. The V and J calls and the clone size are those of that table, but D and trimming were determined from the DNA. The sample contains around 2.5 million clones, approximately 94% of them found a single time. Around 0.37% of the sample comes from the top ten.

Donors were healthy HIV-negative adults with no recently reported acute infections or vaccinations. Only Caucasian adults living in Nashville, Tennessee, USA were represented among the donors. CD4+ T cells were enriched through magnetic negative selection, after which naive cells were positively selected on CD45RA and the remaining negative fraction served as the memory subset. Blood was obtained by leukapheresis, after which PBMCs were separated by Ficoll-Histopaque density gradient centrifugation and cryopreserved in liquid nitrogen vapor phase. Analytical flow cytometry was used to check the purity and quantity of each magnetically sorted T cell population. Genomic DNA was isolated from each sorted fraction and quantified by UV absorbance on a Nanodrop 2000c. This receptor was obtained from a man younger than 35 in good health. Some clones in this sample may be carry-over from other donors' samples. The sample taken for sequencing was naive CD4+ T cells from PBMCs. The cell subset or site label, read with the paper, signifies: CD45RA+ positively selected.

Here is the DNA: TGCGCCAGCAGCATAGGACAGGGAGGGAATGAAAAACTGTTTTTT. It specifies CASSIGQGGNEKLFF. The chain is assembled from TRBV5-1 and TRBJ1-4, with 8 central nucleotides matching TRBD1. From cysteine to phenylalanine, the CDR3 is 15 amino acids long. Only CDR3 DNA is held: 45 bases, read in frame from base 1. Here V drops 4 bases and J drops 5 bases, and the junction holds 7 bases not matched to any gene. CDR1 and CDR2 are drawn from the germline V gene: SGHRS, YFSETQ.